This is a list of T cell receptor beta chains from one sample in a study of control samples from healthy donors and cancer patients. TCRdb's table, derived via immunoSEQ multiplex PCR, lists solely in-frame clones and lacks some. The sample holds approximately 89,000 clones; over 75% are singletons and the top ten take over 15%. The sequenced sample consisted of blood. The receptors originated from a man between 50 and 59 years old in good health. Each CDR3 is given without its conserved first and last residue. Fields, in order: J gene, V gene, CDR3 length, clone size, CDR3 protein. Clone size appears in some rows only: once, few, many, or a class for an expanded clone.

>TRBJ2-5|TRBV24-1|11|-
ATSDLQSGTQY
>TRBJ1-1|TRBV2|13|few
ASSEGQGGNTEAF
>TRBJ2-7|TRBV9|13|once
ASSVGTSNGYEQY
>TRBJ1-2|TRBV24-1|10|few
ATSPTGWGYT
>TRBJ2-1|TRBV3-1/TRBV3-2|13|-
ASSQAVRSYNEQF
>TRBJ2-2|TRBV7-6|14|-
ASSSTSTPNTGELF
>TRBJ1-1|TRBV5-6|11|-
ASSSDTNTEAF
>TRBJ2-1|TRBV7-9|9|-
ASSRGREQF
>TRBJ1-1|TRBV7-2|13|-
ASSLGSGGGTEAF
>TRBJ1-5|TRBV20-1|10|-
SASSAGQPQH
>TRBJ2-7|TRBV7-2|12|-
ASSLTTGEGEQY
>TRBJ1-1|TRBV6-2/TRBV6-3|14|-
ASSSYGRGGNTEAF
>TRBJ1-2|TRBV20-1|12|-
SASIPDRVDGYT
>TRBJ1-2|TRBV3-1/TRBV3-2|12|once
ASSQDLAVYGYT
>TRBJ1-2|TRBV19|14|-
ASSPTGQGWNYGYT
>TRBJ1-3|TRBV18|13|-
ASSPTDSPGNTIY
>TRBJ1-2|TRBV29-1|10|-
SVGEFNYGYT
>TRBJ2-3|TRBV19|12|-
ASSTRTVTDTQY
>TRBJ2-1|TRBV5-5|13|-
ASSRRGNLNNEQF
>TRBJ2-5|TRBV10-3|12|few
AIRDGTGRETQY
>TRBJ2-5|TRBV5-6|13|-
ASSTRDRALWSQY
>TRBJ2-1|TRBV7-2|15|-
ASSARGAPQAYNEQF
>TRBJ1-1|TRBV29-1|12|-
SVSTGFVYTEAF
>TRBJ2-2|TRBV9|14|-
ASSVQTSSNTGELF
>TRBJ2-1|TRBV9|15|few
ASSVNERLSSYNEQF
>TRBJ1-2|TRBV14|10|-
ASSPNREGYT
>TRBJ1-1|TRBV12-5|12|-
ASASGQPNTEAF
>TRBJ2-4|TRBV24-1|13|-
ATSDSQGKRNIQY
>TRBJ1-5|TRBV5-5|13|-
ASSRGGTDNQPQH
>TRBJ2-7|TRBV6-6|9|few
ASSGNYEQY
>TRBJ2-2|TRBV4-3|15|-
ASSQDRGAPITGELF
>TRBJ2-2|TRBV10-3|10|-
AIRANTGELF
>TRBJ1-3|TRBV5-1|14|-
ASSLAGTGYGNTIY
>TRBJ1-1|TRBV7-8|16|-
ASSLALQTGKVNTEAF
>TRBJ2-3|TRBV3-1/TRBV3-2|13|once
ASSYFGTRTDTQY
>TRBJ1-1|TRBV12-3/TRBV12-4|11|-
ASSSSEGTEAF
>TRBJ2-3|TRBV2|12|-
ASSDRFRTDTQY
>TRBJ2-2|TRBV10-3|13|-
AISGTGLHTGELF
>TRBJ1-4|TRBV23-1|15|-
ASSQSIRTGGGGKLF
>TRBJ2-1|TRBV18|12|-
ASSPPRGDNEQF
>TRBJ2-4|TRBV19|12|once
ASSTQSSTPIQY
>TRBJ1-2|TRBV4-3|11|-
ASSQQGASGYT
>TRBJ1-5|TRBV6-5|13|-
ASSYDQPSNQPQH
>TRBJ1-6|TRBV30|12|-
AWSDGGRDSPLH
>TRBJ2-3|TRBV4-3|18|-
ASSQELSSGGRFSTDTQY
>TRBJ1-2|TRBV2|12|once
ASSDTGGDYGYT
>TRBJ2-1|TRBV19|13|-
ASSKTSGRDYEQF
>TRBJ2-7|TRBV18|10|-
ASSPPWGEQY
>TRBJ1-5|TRBV28|12|-
ASIPSRGEGPQH
>TRBJ2-7|TRBV10-3|12|-
AIRDPGQSYEQY
>TRBJ2-4|TRBV7-2|11|-
ASSLEVGGAGY
>TRBJ2-5|TRBV7-9|13|-
ASSLAEASQETQY
>TRBJ1-6|TRBV2|14|-
ASRDSRQGANSPLH
>TRBJ1-1|TRBV9|13|-
ASSPGGTANTEAF
>TRBJ2-6|TRBV27|11|-
ASSRTGANVLT
>TRBJ2-1|TRBV4-2|13|-
ASSQLAGENNEQF
>TRBJ1-3|TRBV19|13|-
ASSLQGLSGNTIY
>TRBJ2-3|TRBV14|10|-
ASGTNTDTQY
>TRBJ1-2|TRBV5-6|12|-
ASSFPQANYGYT